This TCR beta chain was obtained from a study of post-analysis software for immune sequencing data. Carried by the TCR beta cDNA libraries were unique molecular identifiers. Input populations of roughly 0.95 to 10 million T cells gave rise to 500,000 or so cDNA molecules. TCRdb reprocessed the PCR reads with MiXCR, giving one entry per CDR3 protein. This sample has 700,000 to 800,000 distinct CDR3 sequences, with roughly 30% found just once. Trimming took off 0 bases at V and 2 bases at J, with 12 bases between the two ends. This CDR3 contains 17 residues. Germline assignment: CDR1 SGHRS and CDR2 YFSETQ. Points on this clonotype: Antigen specificity is unknown.

Study-level findings and limits: The study found significantly lower normalized Chao1 diversity in multiple sclerosis patients than in controls. About five TRBV segments, including TRBV5-6, TRBV5-1 and TRBV20-1, were more frequent in patients than controls. Strong co-clustering by F measure linked samples that shared a preparation batch.

The origin of this receptor is a girl between 5 and 17 years old with multiple sclerosis. The chain employs TRBV5-1 and TRBJ2-6, with a tentative D call TRBD1 (6 bases). Sequenced material: blood. Here the CDR3 reads CASSLGPTGTGANVLTF. CDR3 nucleotide sequence: TGCGCCAGCAGCTTGGGGCCTACAGGGACTGGGGCCAACGTCCTGACTTTC.